The rows below give T cell receptor beta chains drawn from one sample of a study of blood T cell repertoires in COVID-19. TCRdb's table, derived via immunoSEQ multiplex PCR, lists solely in-frame clones and lacks some. The top ten hold approximately 2.8% of the sample, which has over 200,000 clones, about 90% seen once. Material: PBMCs or T cells enriched from blood (not recorded which). These receptors originate from a woman in her fifties or sixties in a cohort exposed to, infected with or recovered from COVID-19 (not recorded which). CDR3s include the opening cysteine and the closing phenylalanine or tryptophan. Each record gives: V gene, D gene, J gene, clone size, CDR3 protein, CDR3 DNA. The D gene is left open where the match is weak. Size values are once, few and many counts, or a class for expanded clones, and some rows have none.

v_call: TRBV7-9; d_call: TRBD1; j_call: TRBJ1-4; clone_size: .; cdr3_aa: CASSLLTGEKLFF; cdr3_nt: TGTGCCAGCAGCTTACTGACAGGGGAAAAACTGTTTTTT
v_call: TRBV4-2; d_call: TRBD1; j_call: TRBJ2-7; clone_size: .; cdr3_aa: CASSQVDRDRAYEQYF; cdr3_nt: TGTGCCAGCAGCCAAGTAGACCGGGACAGAGCCTACGAGCAGTACTTC
v_call: TRBV4-3; d_call: .; j_call: TRBJ1-4; clone_size: .; cdr3_aa: CASRSGGREYEKLFF; cdr3_nt: TGCGCCAGCAGGAGCGGAGGGAGGGAGTACGAAAAACTGTTTTTT
v_call: TRBV6-4; d_call: .; j_call: TRBJ1-2; clone_size: once; cdr3_aa: CASHRQLYGYTF; cdr3_nt: TGTGCCAGCCACCGACAGCTCTATGGCTACACCTTC
v_call: TRBV19; d_call: .; j_call: TRBJ1-2; clone_size: .; cdr3_aa: CASSQGYRSEGYTF; cdr3_nt: TGTGCCAGTTCTCAGGGGTACAGATCGGAGGGCTACACCTTC
v_call: TRBV5-6; d_call: .; j_call: TRBJ1-4; clone_size: .; cdr3_aa: CASSPGTATNEKLFF; cdr3_nt: TGTGCCAGCAGCCCAGGGACTGCAACTAATGAAAAACTGTTTTTT
v_call: TRBV18; d_call: .; j_call: TRBJ1-6; clone_size: .; cdr3_aa: CASSPIEANSPLHF; cdr3_nt: TGTGCCAGCTCACCTATCGAGGCGAATTCACCCCTCCACTTT
v_call: TRBV7-9; d_call: .; j_call: TRBJ2-1; clone_size: .; cdr3_aa: CASSPGTSRLQFF; cdr3_nt: TGTGCCAGCAGCCCCGGGACTTCGCGGCTTCAGTTCTTC
v_call: TRBV19; d_call: TRBD1; j_call: TRBJ1-2; clone_size: .; cdr3_aa: CASNPGQWSGYTF; cdr3_nt: TGTGCCAGTAACCCGGGACAGTGGAGTGGCTACACCTTC
v_call: TRBV11-2; d_call: TRBD1; j_call: TRBJ1-1; clone_size: .; cdr3_aa: CASSIGTGGLAEAFF; cdr3_nt: TGTGCCAGCAGCATCGGGACAGGGGGTCTGGCTGAAGCTTTCTTT
v_call: TRBV11-2; d_call: .; j_call: TRBJ1-1; clone_size: few; cdr3_aa: CASSRLAQNTEAFF; cdr3_nt: TGTGCCAGCAGCCGACTGGCGCAGAACACTGAAGCTTTCTTT
v_call: TRBV4-2; d_call: TRBD2; j_call: TRBJ2-3; clone_size: .; cdr3_aa: CASSQAGGGAEDTQYF; cdr3_nt: TGTGCCAGCAGCCAAGCCGGCGGGGGGGCGGAGGATACGCAGTATTTT
v_call: TRBV7-2; d_call: .; j_call: TRBJ1-5; clone_size: .; cdr3_aa: CASSLVGGYSNQPQHF; cdr3_nt: TGTGCCAGCAGCTTAGTGGGGGGTTATAGCAATCAGCCCCAGCATTTT
v_call: TRBV6-1; d_call: .; j_call: TRBJ1-1; clone_size: .; cdr3_aa: CASSEGSWYTEAFF; cdr3_nt: TGTGCCAGCAGTGAAGGTAGTTGGTACACTGAAGCTTTCTTT
v_call: TRBV7-9; d_call: .; j_call: TRBJ2-3; clone_size: .; cdr3_aa: CASSSSKNTDTQYF; cdr3_nt: TGTGCCAGCAGCTCCAGTAAGAACACAGATACGCAGTATTTT
v_call: TRBV6-2/TRBV6-3; d_call: TRBD2; j_call: TRBJ2-7; clone_size: few; cdr3_aa: CASSWGLAGPVEQYF; cdr3_nt: TGTGCCAGCAGTTGGGGACTAGCGGGGCCCGTGGAGCAGTACTTC
v_call: TRBV4-1; d_call: TRBD1; j_call: TRBJ1-5; clone_size: .; cdr3_aa: CASSLRQGNQPQHF; cdr3_nt: TGCGCCAGCAGCCTTAGACAGGGGAATCAGCCCCAGCATTTT
v_call: TRBV4-1; d_call: .; j_call: TRBJ2-7; clone_size: .; cdr3_aa: CASSTQVGGYYEQYF; cdr3_nt: TGCGCCAGCAGCACACAGGTGGGGGGATACTACGAGCAGTACTTC
v_call: TRBV19; d_call: .; j_call: TRBJ1-3; clone_size: few; cdr3_aa: CASSTRGGSGNTIYF; cdr3_nt: TGTGCCAGTAGTACCCGGGGAGGCTCTGGAAACACCATATATTTT
v_call: TRBV4-3; d_call: TRBD1; j_call: TRBJ2-5; clone_size: .; cdr3_aa: CASSQERWQGAGETQYF; cdr3_nt: TGCGCCAGCAGCCAAGAACGGTGGCAGGGGGCAGGGGAGACCCAGTACTTC
v_call: TRBV28; d_call: TRBD1; j_call: TRBJ2-4; clone_size: .; cdr3_aa: CASSLEAPGQGDF; cdr3_nt: TGTGCCAGCAGTTTAGAAGCCCCGGGACAGGGTGACTTC
v_call: TRBV5-1; d_call: .; j_call: TRBJ1-4; clone_size: .; cdr3_aa: CASSPSRGGAEKLFF; cdr3_nt: TGCGCCAGCAGCCCATCGCGGGGGGGCGCTGAAAAACTGTTTTTT
v_call: TRBV10-3; d_call: .; j_call: TRBJ1-5; clone_size: .; cdr3_aa: CAISSRGAGDGQPQHF; cdr3_nt: TGTGCCATCAGTTCGCGGGGGGCGGGGGACGGTCAGCCCCAGCATTTT
v_call: TRBV9; d_call: TRBD2; j_call: TRBJ2-1; clone_size: .; cdr3_aa: CASSVEASGNEQFF; cdr3_nt: TGTGCCAGCAGCGTAGAGGCTAGCGGCAATGAGCAGTTCTTC
v_call: TRBV12-3/TRBV12-4; d_call: .; j_call: TRBJ1-5; clone_size: .; cdr3_aa: CASSSLESQPQHF; cdr3_nt: TGTGCCAGCAGTTCTTTAGAGTCCCAGCCCCAGCATTTT
v_call: TRBV5-1; d_call: .; j_call: TRBJ2-3; clone_size: .; cdr3_aa: CASSDRQTDTQYF; cdr3_nt: TGCGCCAGCAGCGACAGACAGACAGATACGCAGTATTTT
v_call: TRBV2; d_call: TRBD1; j_call: TRBJ1-2; clone_size: .; cdr3_aa: CASSDRGFYGYTF; cdr3_nt: TGTGCCAGCTCAGACAGGGGGTTCTATGGCTACACCTTC
v_call: TRBV6-5; d_call: .; j_call: TRBJ2-5; clone_size: .; cdr3_aa: CASSLETQYF; cdr3_nt: TGTGCCAGCAGCTTAGAGACCCAGTACTTC
v_call: TRBV18; d_call: TRBD2; j_call: TRBJ2-3; clone_size: .; cdr3_aa: CASSRRLAGAGTDTQYF; cdr3_nt: TGTGCCAGCTCACGCCGCCTAGCGGGGGCGGGCACAGATACGCAGTATTTT
v_call: TRBV7-2; d_call: .; j_call: TRBJ1-1; clone_size: few; cdr3_aa: CASSPQGRRTEAFF; cdr3_nt: TGTGCCAGCAGCCCACAGGGACGGCGAACTGAAGCTTTCTTT
v_call: TRBV5-1; d_call: TRBD2; j_call: TRBJ2-5; clone_size: .; cdr3_aa: CASSLLAGGAFGTQYF; cdr3_nt: TGCGCCAGCAGCTTACTAGCGGGGGGGGCCTTTGGGACCCAGTACTTC
v_call: TRBV11-2; d_call: .; j_call: TRBJ2-3; clone_size: .; cdr3_aa: CASSPSTDTQYF; cdr3_nt: TGTGCCAGCAGCCCGAGCACAGATACGCAGTATTTT
v_call: TRBV7-3; d_call: .; j_call: TRBJ1-2; clone_size: .; cdr3_aa: CASSLKGGYGYTF; cdr3_nt: TGTGCCAGCAGCTTAAAAGGGGGCTATGGCTACACCTTC
v_call: TRBV27; d_call: .; j_call: TRBJ1-2; clone_size: .; cdr3_aa: CASSTVNGYGYTF; cdr3_nt: TGTGCCAGCAGTACCGTAAACGGTTATGGCTACACCTTC
v_call: TRBV7-2; d_call: .; j_call: TRBJ1-6; clone_size: .; cdr3_aa: CAIPRGGSYNSPLHF; cdr3_nt: TGTGCCATTCCAAGAGGGGGCTCCTATAATTCACCCCTCCACTTT
v_call: TRBV7-3; d_call: TRBD1; j_call: TRBJ1-3; clone_size: .; cdr3_aa: CASSTDRGSGNTIYF; cdr3_nt: TGTGCCAGCAGCACCGACAGGGGGTCTGGAAACACCATATATTTT
v_call: TRBV5-1; d_call: TRBD1; j_call: TRBJ2-5; clone_size: .; cdr3_aa: CASSDGTGQETQYF; cdr3_nt: TGCGCCAGCAGTGATGGGACAGGGCAAGAGACCCAGTACTTC
v_call: TRBV19; d_call: .; j_call: TRBJ1-2; clone_size: .; cdr3_aa: CASSIGDRLYGYTF; cdr3_nt: TGTGCCAGTAGTATAGGCGACAGGCTGTATGGCTACACCTTC
v_call: TRBV4-2; d_call: TRBD2; j_call: TRBJ2-7; clone_size: .; cdr3_aa: CASSQVTGTSGEQYF; cdr3_nt: TGTGCCAGCAGCCAAGTAACGGGGACTAGCGGCGAGCAGTACTTC
v_call: TRBV5-1; d_call: .; j_call: TRBJ1-4; clone_size: .; cdr3_aa: CASQVGFHVEKLFF; cdr3_nt: TGCGCCTCCCAGGTAGGTTTTCATGTTGAAAAACTGTTTTTT
v_call: TRBV6-4; d_call: .; j_call: TRBJ1-5; clone_size: .; cdr3_aa: CASSEEENQPQHF; cdr3_nt: TGTGCCAGCAGTGAAGAGGAGAATCAGCCCCAGCATTTT
v_call: TRBV7-9; d_call: .; j_call: TRBJ2-7; clone_size: .; cdr3_aa: CASSISAFSQDYEQYF; cdr3_nt: TGTGCCAGCAGCATTTCCGCGTTTTCTCAGGACTACGAGCAGTACTTC
v_call: TRBV5-4; d_call: TRBD1; j_call: TRBJ1-3; clone_size: .; cdr3_aa: CASSLGTGVANTIYF; cdr3_nt: TGTGCCAGCAGCTTGGGGACAGGGGTTGCGAACACCATATATTTT
v_call: TRBV7-2; d_call: .; j_call: TRBJ1-1; clone_size: .; cdr3_aa: CASSFGAQVNTEAFF; cdr3_nt: TGTGCCAGCAGCTTCGGCGCGCAGGTGAACACTGAAGCTTTCTTT
v_call: TRBV28; d_call: TRBD1; j_call: TRBJ1-2; clone_size: once; cdr3_aa: CASSLSDGTGPYGYTF; cdr3_nt: TGTGCCAGCAGTTTATCCGACGGGACAGGGCCGTATGGCTACACCTTC